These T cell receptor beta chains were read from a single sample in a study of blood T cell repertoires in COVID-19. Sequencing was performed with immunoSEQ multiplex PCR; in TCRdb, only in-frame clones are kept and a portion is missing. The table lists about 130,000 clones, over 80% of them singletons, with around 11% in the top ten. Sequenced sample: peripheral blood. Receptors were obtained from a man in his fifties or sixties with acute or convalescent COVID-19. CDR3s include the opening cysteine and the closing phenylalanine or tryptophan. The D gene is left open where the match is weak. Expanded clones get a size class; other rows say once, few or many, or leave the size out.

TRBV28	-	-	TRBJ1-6	TGTGCCAGCAGATCATTCAGGGCCTCACCCCTCCACTTT	CASRSFRASPLHF
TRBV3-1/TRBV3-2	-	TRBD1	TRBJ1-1	TGTGCCAGCAGCCAAGATCAAAGGGGGCGCGATACTGAAGCTTTCTTT	CASSQDQRGRDTEAFF
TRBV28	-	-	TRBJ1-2	TGTGCCAGCTCATGGGGGGGGTACTATGGCTACACCTTC	CASSWGGYYGYTF
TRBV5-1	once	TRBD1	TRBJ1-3	TGCGCCAGCAGCCCCCAGGGGGCCTTAATCGCTGGAAACACCATATATTTT	CASSPQGALIAGNTIYF
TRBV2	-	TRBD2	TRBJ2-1	TGTGCCAGCAGGGGACTAGCGGGAGTCTATGAGCAGTTCTTC	CASRGLAGVYEQFF
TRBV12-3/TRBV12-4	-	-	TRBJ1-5	TGTGCCAGCAGTTTGGGAGTCTATCAGCCCCAGCATTTT	CASSLGVYQPQHF
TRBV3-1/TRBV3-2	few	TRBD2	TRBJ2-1	TGTGCCAGCAGCCCGACTAGCGGGAGTAACGAGTTCTTC	CASSPTSGSNEFF
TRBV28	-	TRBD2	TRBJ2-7	TGTGCCAGCAGTTTTAGTAGCGGGAGGTCGGGTGAGCAGTACTTC	CASSFSSGRSGEQYF
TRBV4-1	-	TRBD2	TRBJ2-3	TGCGCCAGCAGCCCAGGACTAGCGGGAGTCACAGATACGCAGTATTTT	CASSPGLAGVTDTQYF
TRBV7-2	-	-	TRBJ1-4	TGTGCCAGCAGCACAGGGTTGATGGATGAAAAACTGTTTTTT	CASSTGLMDEKLFF
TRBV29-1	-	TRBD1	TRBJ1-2	TGCAGCGTTGTGTTATGGACAGGGGGCCTCTGGGGCTACACCTTC	CSVVLWTGGLWGYTF
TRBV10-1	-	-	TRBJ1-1	TGCGCCAGCAGTGACAGATTGAACACTGAAGCTTTCTTT	CASSDRLNTEAFF
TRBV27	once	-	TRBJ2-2	TGTGCCAGCAGTAGGGGCGAGACGCGAAGCACCGGGGAGCTGTTTTTT	CASSRGETRSTGELFF
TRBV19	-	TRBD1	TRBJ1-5	TGTGCCAGTAGTCCCGACAGGGATCAGCCCCAGCATTTT	CASSPDRDQPQHF
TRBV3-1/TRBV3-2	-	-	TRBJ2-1	TGTGCCAGCAGCCCCACCGGGGCCTACAATGAGCAGTTCTTC	CASSPTGAYNEQFF
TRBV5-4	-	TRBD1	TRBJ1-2	TGTGCCAGCAGCTTGGGTGGGACAGGGGATGGCTACACCTTC	CASSLGGTGDGYTF
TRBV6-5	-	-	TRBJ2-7	TGTGCCAGCAGTTACCGGCGGGGCGAGCAGTACTTC	CASSYRRGEQYF
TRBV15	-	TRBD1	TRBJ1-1	TGTGCCACCAGCAGTTTTTCGACAGGGGAGACTACTGAAGCTTTCTTT	CATSSFSTGETTEAFF
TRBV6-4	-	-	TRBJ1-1	TGTGCCAGTCTAACCGCTCAGGGGAAAATGATTGAAGCTTTCTTT	CASLTAQGKMIEAFF
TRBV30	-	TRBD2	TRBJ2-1	TGTGCCTGGAGAGCGACTAGCGGGTGGAGCTCCTACAATGAGCAGTTCTTC	CAWRATSGWSSYNEQFF
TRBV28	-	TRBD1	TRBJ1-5	TGTGCCAGCAGACTTGCAGGACAGGGCGGCAATCAGCCCCAGCATTTT	CASRLAGQGGNQPQHF
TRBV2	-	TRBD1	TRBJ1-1	TGTGCCAGCAGTCCCTATATTAGACAGGGAGGCACTGAAGCTTTCTTT	CASSPYIRQGGTEAFF
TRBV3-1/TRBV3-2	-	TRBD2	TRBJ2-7	TGTGCCAGCAGCCCTCCTCAAGCGGGATTGAATCGCGAGCAGTACTTC	CASSPPQAGLNREQYF
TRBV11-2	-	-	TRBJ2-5	TGTGCCAGCAGCTTAGAAGGGGGGGGGAAAGAGACCCAGTACTTC	CASSLEGGGKETQYF
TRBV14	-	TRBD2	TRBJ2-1	TGTGCCAGCAGGGTTAGCGGGAATTACAATGAGCAGTTCTTC	CASRVSGNYNEQFF
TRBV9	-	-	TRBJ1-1	TGTGCCAGCAGCGGCCAGGGACACCCGAACACTGAAGCTTTCTTT	CASSGQGHPNTEAFF
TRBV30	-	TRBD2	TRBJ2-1	TGTGCCTGGGACGCCTTAGCGGGAGCCGGTGAGCAGTTCTTC	CAWDALAGAGEQFF
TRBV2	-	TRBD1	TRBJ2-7	TGTGCCAGCAGCTGGGACAGGGTGGTCGACGAGCAGTACTTC	CASSWDRVVDEQYF
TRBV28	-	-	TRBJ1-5	TGTGCCAGCAGTTTACCTGGGCACAATCAGCCCCAGCATTTT	CASSLPGHNQPQHF
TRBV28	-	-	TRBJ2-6	TGTGCCAGCAGTTCTCCCGGGGGAACTGGGGCCAACGTCCTGACTTTC	CASSSPGGTGANVLTF
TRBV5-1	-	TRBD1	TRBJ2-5	TGCGCCAGCAGCTTGGCAGGGGGCGAGGAGACCCAGTACTTC	CASSLAGGEETQYF
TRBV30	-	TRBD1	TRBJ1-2	TGTGCCTGGAGTCTCCCTCACCAGGGGGCGGGTGGCTACACCTTC	CAWSLPHQGAGGYTF
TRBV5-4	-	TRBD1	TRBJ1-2	TGTGCCAGCAGCCGGACCGGGACAGGGGGGAATGGCTACACCTTC	CASSRTGTGGNGYTF
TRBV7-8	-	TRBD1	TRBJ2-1	TGTGCCCAGGACAGGGATCCTGTGCTCTTC	CAQDRDPVLF
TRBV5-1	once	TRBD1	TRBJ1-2	TGCGCCAGCAGCCCACGGACAGGGGGCGTCTCTAACTATGGCTACACCTTC	CASSPRTGGVSNYGYTF
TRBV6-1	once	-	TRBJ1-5	TGTGCCAGCAGTGTTCAACACAGGGTCCTCAATCAGCCCCAGCATTTT	CASSVQHRVLNQPQHF
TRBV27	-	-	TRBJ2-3	TGTGCCAGCGCCGACAGCCATTCGACAGATACGCAGTATTTT	CASADSHSTDTQYF
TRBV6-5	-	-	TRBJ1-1	TGTGCCAGCAGTTACTCCATCAGGGAAACTGAAGCTTTCTTT	CASSYSIRETEAFF
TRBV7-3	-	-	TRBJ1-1	TGTGCCAGCAGCTTAGAGTCCCGGAACACTGAAGCTTTCTTT	CASSLESRNTEAFF
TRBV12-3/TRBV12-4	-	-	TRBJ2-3	TGTGCCAGCAGTTATATAGATACGCAGTATTTT	CASSYIDTQYF
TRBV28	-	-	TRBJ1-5	TGTGCCAGCAGGCCTACACAGAGCAATCAGCCCCAGCATTTT	CASRPTQSNQPQHF
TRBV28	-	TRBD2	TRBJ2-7	TGTGCCAGCAGTCTCCGACTAGCGGGAGGTATCGAGCAGTACTTC	CASSLRLAGGIEQYF
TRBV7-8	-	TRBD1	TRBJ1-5	TGTGCCAGCAGCTTAGGGACAGGGGTACAGCCCCAGCATTTT	CASSLGTGVQPQHF
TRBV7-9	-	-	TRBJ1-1	TGTGCCAGCACCTGGACGGGATTAAACACTGAAGCTTTCTTT	CASTWTGLNTEAFF
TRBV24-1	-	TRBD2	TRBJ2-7	TGTGCCACCAGTGACGCCACGGGAGGGCCTGGCTACGAGCAGTACTTC	CATSDATGGPGYEQYF
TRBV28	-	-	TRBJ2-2	TGTGCCAGCAGCTCCCTTGGAAGGGGAGGTGGGACCGGGGAGCTGTTTTTT	CASSSLGRGGGTGELFF
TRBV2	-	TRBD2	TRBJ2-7	TGTGCCAGCACTGCCGGGACTAGCAACTACGAGCAGTACTTC	CASTAGTSNYEQYF
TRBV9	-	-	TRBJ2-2	TGTGCCAGCAGCGTGGGCCATCCCGCGGAGCTGTTTTTT	CASSVGHPAELFF
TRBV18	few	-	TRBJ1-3	TGTGCCAGCTCACCTCTGGACAGTGACTCTGGAAACACCATATATTTT	CASSPLDSDSGNTIYF
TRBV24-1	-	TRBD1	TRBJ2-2	TGTGCCACCAGCACGACAGGGGCGGCGAACACCGGGGAGCTGTTTTTT	CATSTTGAANTGELFF
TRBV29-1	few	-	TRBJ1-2	TGCAGCGTTGATCCAGGGCCTAACTATGGCTACACCTTC	CSVDPGPNYGYTF
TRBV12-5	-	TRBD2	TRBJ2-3	TGTGCTAGTGGTTTGGGAGCGGGAGGGAATCGAGATACGCAGTATTTT	CASGLGAGGNRDTQYF
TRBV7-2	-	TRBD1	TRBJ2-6	TGTGCCAGCAGCCGGGGGACAGGGGGCTCTGGGGCCAACGTCCTGACTTTC	CASSRGTGGSGANVLTF
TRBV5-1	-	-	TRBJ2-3	TGCGCCAGCGGACAGGTAATCGGGGGAGATACGCAGTATTTT	CASGQVIGGDTQYF
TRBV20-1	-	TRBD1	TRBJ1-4	TGCAGTGCTAGTCACAGGGGGCCTGAAAAACTGTTTTTT	CSASHRGPEKLFF
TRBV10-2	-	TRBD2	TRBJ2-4	TGCGCCAGCAGTGAGTCTCGCGGGAGGGCGGGCGGCATTCAGTACTTC	CASSESRGRAGGIQYF
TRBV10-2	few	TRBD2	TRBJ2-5	TGCGCCAGCAGTGAGTCGGGTCTAGCGGGAGGGCGGAGGCAAGAGACCCAGTACTTC	CASSESGLAGGRRQETQYF
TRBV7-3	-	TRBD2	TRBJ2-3	TGTGCCAGCAGCCCATGGACTAGCGGGAGGGGTCAGGATACGCAGTATTTT	CASSPWTSGRGQDTQYF
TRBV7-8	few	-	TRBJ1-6	TGTGCCAGCAGCTTAGCGGTCAGGGGACATTCACCCCTCCACTTT	CASSLAVRGHSPLHF